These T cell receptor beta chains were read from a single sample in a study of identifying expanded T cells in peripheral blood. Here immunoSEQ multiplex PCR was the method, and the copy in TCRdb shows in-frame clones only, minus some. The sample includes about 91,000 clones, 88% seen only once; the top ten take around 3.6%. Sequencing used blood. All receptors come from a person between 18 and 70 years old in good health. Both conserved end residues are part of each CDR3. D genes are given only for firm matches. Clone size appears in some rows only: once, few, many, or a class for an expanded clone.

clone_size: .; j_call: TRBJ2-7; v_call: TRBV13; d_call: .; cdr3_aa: CASSPPGSYEQYF; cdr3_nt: TGTGCCAGCAGCCCCCCGGGGTCCTACGAGCAGTACTTC
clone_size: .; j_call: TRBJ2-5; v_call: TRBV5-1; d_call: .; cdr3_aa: CASRSQGGQGETQYF; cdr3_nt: TGCGCCAGCAGATCTCAGGGGGGCCAGGGAGAGACCCAGTACTTC
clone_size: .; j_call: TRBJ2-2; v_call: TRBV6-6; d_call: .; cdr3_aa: CASSYPVIDRTGELFF; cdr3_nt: TGTGCCAGCAGTTACCCGGTTATAGATCGCACCGGGGAGCTGTTTTTT
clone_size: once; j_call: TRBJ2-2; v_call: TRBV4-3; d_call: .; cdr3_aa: CASSQEGPGAMNTGELFF; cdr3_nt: TGCGCCAGCAGCCAAGAGGGGCCAGGGGCTATGAACACCGGGGAGCTGTTTTTT
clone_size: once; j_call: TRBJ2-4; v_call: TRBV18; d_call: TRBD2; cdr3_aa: CASSPNYAGGRENIQYF; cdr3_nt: TGTGCCAGCTCACCGAACTACGCGGGGGGCAGGGAAAACATTCAGTACTTC
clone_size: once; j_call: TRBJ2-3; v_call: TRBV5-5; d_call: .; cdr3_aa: CASSLDRQVTDTQYF; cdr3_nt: TGTGCCAGCAGCTTGGACCGACAGGTCACAGATACGCAGTATTTT
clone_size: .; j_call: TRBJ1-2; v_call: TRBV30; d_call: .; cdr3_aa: CAWARTVAYGYTF; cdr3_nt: TGTGCCTGGGCCAGGACGGTCGCCTATGGCTACACCTTC
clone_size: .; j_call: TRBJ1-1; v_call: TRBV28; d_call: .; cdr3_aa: CAIGGVGRTEAFF; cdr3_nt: TGTGCCATCGGGGGCGTCGGGAGGACTGAAGCTTTCTTT
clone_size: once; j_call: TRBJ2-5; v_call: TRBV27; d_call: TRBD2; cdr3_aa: CASSLGWREYQETQYF; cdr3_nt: TGTGCCAGCAGTTTAGGGTGGCGGGAGTACCAAGAGACCCAGTACTTC
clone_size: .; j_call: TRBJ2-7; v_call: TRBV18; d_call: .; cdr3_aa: CASSPRTDSYEQYF; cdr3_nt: TGTGCCAGCTCACCCCGGACTGACTCCTACGAGCAGTACTTC
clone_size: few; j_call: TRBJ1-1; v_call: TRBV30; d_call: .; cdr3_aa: CAWGMGDEAFF; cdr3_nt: TGTGCCTGGGGAATGGGAGATGAAGCTTTCTTT
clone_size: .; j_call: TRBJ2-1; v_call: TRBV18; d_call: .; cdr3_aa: CASSPQGTLSGEQFF; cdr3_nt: TGTGCCAGCTCACCACAAGGGACTCTCAGCGGGGAGCAGTTCTTC
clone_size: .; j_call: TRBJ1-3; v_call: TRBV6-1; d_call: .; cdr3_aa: CASSETFSSGNTIYF; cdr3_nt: TGTGCCAGCAGTGAGACCTTCTCCTCTGGAAACACCATATATTTT
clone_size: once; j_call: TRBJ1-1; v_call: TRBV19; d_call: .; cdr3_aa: CASSIGSGSEAFF; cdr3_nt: TGTGCCAGTAGTATCGGAAGTGGTTCTGAAGCTTTCTTT
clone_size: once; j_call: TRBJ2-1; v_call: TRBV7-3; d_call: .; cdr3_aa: CASSRSASVSSYNEQFF; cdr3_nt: TGTGCCAGCAGCCGAAGCGCTAGCGTTAGCTCCTACAATGAGCAGTTCTTC
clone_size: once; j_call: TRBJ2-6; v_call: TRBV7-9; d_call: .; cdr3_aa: CASSLPGQGTRGANVLTF; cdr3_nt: TGTGCCAGCAGCTTACCGGGACAAGGGACGAGGGGGGCCAACGTCCTGACTTTC
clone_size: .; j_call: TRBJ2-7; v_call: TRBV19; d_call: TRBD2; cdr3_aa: CASSLAGGPTYEQYF; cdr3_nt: TGTGCCAGTAGTCTAGCGGGAGGGCCAACCTACGAGCAGTACTTC
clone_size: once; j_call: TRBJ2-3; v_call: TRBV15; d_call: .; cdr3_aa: CATSRDDGATDTQYF; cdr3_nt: TGTGCCACCAGCAGAGATGACGGGGCCACAGATACGCAGTATTTT
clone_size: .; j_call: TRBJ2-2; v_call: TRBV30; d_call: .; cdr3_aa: CAWSVMGRRTGELFF; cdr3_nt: TGTGCCTGGAGTGTAATGGGCAGGCGGACCGGGGAGCTGTTTTTT
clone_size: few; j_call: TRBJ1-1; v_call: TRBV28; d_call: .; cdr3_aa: CASSLNVFRGTEAFF; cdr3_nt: TGTGCCAGCAGTTTAAACGTGTTCCGGGGCACTGAAGCTTTCTTT
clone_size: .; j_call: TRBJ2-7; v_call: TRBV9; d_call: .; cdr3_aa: CASSVEGYVGGEQYF; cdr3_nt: TGTGCCAGCAGCGTAGAGGGCTACGTTGGAGGTGAGCAGTACTTC
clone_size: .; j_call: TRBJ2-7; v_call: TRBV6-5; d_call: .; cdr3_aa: CASSYGGDGSYEQYF; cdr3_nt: TGTGCCAGCAGTTACGGAGGGGACGGCTCCTACGAGCAGTACTTC
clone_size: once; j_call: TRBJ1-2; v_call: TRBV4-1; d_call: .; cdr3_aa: CASSQDQNRVIYGYTF; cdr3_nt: TGCGCCAGCAGCCAAGACCAGAACAGGGTAATCTATGGCTACACCTTC
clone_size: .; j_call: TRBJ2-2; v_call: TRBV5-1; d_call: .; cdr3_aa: CASSLGGVNTGELFF; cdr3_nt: TGCGCCAGCAGCTTGGGCGGGGTAAACACCGGGGAGCTGTTTTTT
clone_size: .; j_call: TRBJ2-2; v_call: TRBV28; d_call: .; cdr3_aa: CASTPGQNTGELFF; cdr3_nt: TGTGCCAGCACTCCGGGACAAAACACCGGGGAGCTGTTTTTT
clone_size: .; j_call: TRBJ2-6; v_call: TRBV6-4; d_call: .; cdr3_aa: CASSVNSGSGANVLTF; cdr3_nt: TGTGCCAGCAGCGTTAACTCAGGGTCCGGGGCCAACGTCCTGACTTTC
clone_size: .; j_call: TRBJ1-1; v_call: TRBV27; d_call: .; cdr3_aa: CASRGLGTEAFF; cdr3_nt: TGTGCCAGCAGGGGGCTTGGCACTGAAGCTTTCTTT
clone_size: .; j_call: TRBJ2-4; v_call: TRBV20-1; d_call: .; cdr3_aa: CSASGNYIQYF; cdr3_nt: TGCAGTGCTTCAGGGAACTACATTCAGTACTTC
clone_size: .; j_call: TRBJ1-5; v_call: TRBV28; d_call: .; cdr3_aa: CASSISVLGQPQHF; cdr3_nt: TGTGCCAGCAGCATCTCAGTGCTAGGGCAGCCCCAGCATTTT
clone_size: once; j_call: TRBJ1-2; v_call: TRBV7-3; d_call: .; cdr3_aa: CASSLTGGGYTF; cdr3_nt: TGTGCCAGCAGCTTAACCGGTGGTGGCTACACCTTC
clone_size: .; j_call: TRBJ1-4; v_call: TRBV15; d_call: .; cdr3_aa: CATSGLQGPNEKLFF; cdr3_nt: TGTGCCACCAGCGGATTACAGGGTCCAAATGAAAAACTGTTTTTT
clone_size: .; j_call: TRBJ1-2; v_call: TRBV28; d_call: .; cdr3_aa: CASSPGDYGYTF; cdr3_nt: TGTGCCAGCAGCCCCGGGGACTATGGCTACACCTTC
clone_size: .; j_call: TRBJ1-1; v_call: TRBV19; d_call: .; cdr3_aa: CASKEGMENTEAFF; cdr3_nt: TGTGCCAGTAAGGAAGGGATGGAGAACACTGAAGCTTTCTTT
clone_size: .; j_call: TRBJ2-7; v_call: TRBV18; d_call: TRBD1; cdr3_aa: CASSAPGQGAYEQYF; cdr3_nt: TGTGCCAGCTCAGCGCCGGGACAGGGGGCATACGAGCAGTACTTC
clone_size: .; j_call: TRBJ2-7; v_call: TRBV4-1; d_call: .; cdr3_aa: CASSQDGSQGREQYF; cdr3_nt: TGCGCCAGCAGCCAAGATGGGTCCCAGGGACGCGAGCAGTACTTC
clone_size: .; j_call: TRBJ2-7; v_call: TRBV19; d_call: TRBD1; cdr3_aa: CASSSPGGQGSEQYF; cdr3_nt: TGTGCCAGTAGTTCACCCGGGGGACAGGGGAGCGAGCAGTACTTC
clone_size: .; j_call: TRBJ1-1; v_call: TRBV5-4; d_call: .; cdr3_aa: CASSLSSGATEAFF; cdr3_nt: TGTGCCAGCAGCTTGTCATCTGGGGCCACTGAAGCTTTCTTT
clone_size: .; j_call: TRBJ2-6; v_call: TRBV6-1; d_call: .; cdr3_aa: CASSARTAPGANVLTF; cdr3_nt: TGTGCCAGCAGTGCTCGGACAGCCCCTGGGGCCAACGTCCTGACTTTC
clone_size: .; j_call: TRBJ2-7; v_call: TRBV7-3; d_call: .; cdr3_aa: CASTPGGYQYEQYF; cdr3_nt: TGTGCCAGCACCCCTGGGGGGTATCAATACGAGCAGTACTTC
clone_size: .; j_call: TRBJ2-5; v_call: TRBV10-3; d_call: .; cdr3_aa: CAITRDQQETQYF; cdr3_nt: TGTGCCATCACCCGGGACCAGCAAGAGACCCAGTACTTC
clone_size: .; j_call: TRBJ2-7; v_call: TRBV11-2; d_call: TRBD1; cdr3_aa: CASSFGDRVLYEQYF; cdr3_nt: TGTGCCAGCAGCTTCGGAGACAGGGTCCTTTACGAGCAGTACTTC
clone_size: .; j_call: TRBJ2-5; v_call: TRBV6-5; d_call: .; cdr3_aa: CASSWGGTVEETQYF; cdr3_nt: TGTGCCAGCAGTTGGGGGGGCACCGTTGAGGAGACCCAGTACTTC